Sequencing of this TCR beta chain was carried out in a study of blood T cells in healthy people across ages. The overall study: Per two T cells, about one barcoded beta molecule was captured through template switching. Findings and caveats of the study: It was held that the diversity estimates obtained from one million T cells were underestimates. Per million T cells, TCR beta diversity dropped roughly linearly as age increased. The unknown donor CMV status may have confounded expanded clonotype changes.

Primers used in a second PCR of about 6 to 11 cycles were a sample-barcoded 5' primer and a J-beta primer mix. TCRdb redid the calling of the 5' RACE reads with MiXCR, one entry per CDR3 protein. This sample carries about 1.4 million distinct CDR3 sequences, around 59% of them seen once, and the ten largest clones take over 5.5%. The CDR3 has 17 residues. CDR1 and CDR2 (germline): MDHEN, SYDVKM. Germline trimming cut 2 bases from V and 5 bases from J; bases unmatched to any gene: 12. About this clonotype: Antigen: not known.

The source is a man younger than 35 in good health. This rearrangement joins TRBV28 to TRBJ2-1, with 7 bases lining up with TRBD1. The sample consisted of blood. Here the CDR3 reads CASSLSVGTAQHNEQFF. The CDR3 DNA reads TGTGCCAGCAGTTTAAGCGTCGGGACAGCCCAGCACAATGAGCAGTTCTTC.